This T cell receptor (beta chain) originates from a study of graft-versus-host responses after intestinal transplantation. Overall study: Multivisceral, liver-intestinal, or isolated intestinal transplants were given to recipients.

The data were produced by immunoSEQ multiplex PCR, yet TCRdb's version contains in-frame clones alone and is incomplete. The profile shows tens of thousands of clones, approximately 87% of them singletons. The sequences come from PBMCs, collected 28 days after intestinal transplant. The TCR originated in a human patient who received an intestinal transplant, so some T cells may come from the graft donor.

CDR3 DNA: TGCGCCAGCAGCTTTGGGAGCGGCACAGATACGCAGTATTTT. Translated: CASSFGSGTDTQYF. The chain couples TRBV5-1 to TRBJ2-3, with D perhaps TRBD2 (5 bases). The CDR3 loop spans 14 amino acids. V was clipped by 2 bases and J by 1 base, with 8 bases between them. Germline CDR1 reads SGHRS; CDR2 reads YFSETQ.